Listed below are T cell receptor beta chains from one sample, sequenced in a study of radiation and T cells in renal cell carcinoma. The table came from immunoSEQ multiplex PCR; TCRdb's copy has only in-frame clones and leaves some out. The sample yields 100,000 to 150,000 clones, around 80% seen once. Material: blood, obtained from a patient whose treatment included radiotherapy and nephrectomy. Receptors originate from a man aged 45-60 years with renal cell carcinoma. Each CDR3 is given with its conserved first and last residue. Each record gives: CDR3 protein, CDR3 DNA, clone size, V gene, J gene, D gene. A D gene is named only where the DNA matches it firmly. Some rows mark clone size as missing; the rest say once, few, many or name a class of expanded clone.

CASSLGRVELFF,TGTGCCAGCAGCTTAGGACGGGTAGAGCTGTTTTTT,-,TRBV7-8,TRBJ2-2,-
CASSKGVYEQYF,TGTGCCAGCAGCAAAGGGGTCTACGAGCAGTACTTC,once,TRBV21-1,TRBJ2-7,-
CASSTGLAGGDTQYF,TGTGCCAGCAGTACGGGACTAGCGGGGGGAGATACGCAGTATTTT,-,TRBV6-5,TRBJ2-3,TRBD2
CASSVAPWTSGSTDTQYF,TGTGCCAGCAGCGTAGCACCCTGGACTAGCGGGAGCACAGATACGCAGTATTTT,-,TRBV9,TRBJ2-3,TRBD2
CASSQGQANQPQHF,TGTGCCAGCAGCCAAGGACAGGCGAATCAGCCCCAGCATTTT,-,TRBV4-2,TRBJ1-5,-
CASSGGGSADTQYF,TGTGCCAGCAGCGGCGGGGGGTCAGCAGATACGCAGTATTTT,-,TRBV7-9,TRBJ2-3,TRBD2
CASSWGGPDTQYF,TGTGCCAGCAGCTGGGGGGGCCCAGATACGCAGTATTTT,few,TRBV4-2,TRBJ2-3,-
CASSFSVTGDTQYF,TGTGCCAGCAGCTTCTCGGTCACGGGGGATACGCAGTATTTT,-,TRBV7-9,TRBJ2-3,-
CASSPDVRLGGEQYF,TGTGCCAGCAGCCCGGATGTGAGACTTGGGGGCGAGCAGTACTTC,-,TRBV5-5,TRBJ2-7,-
CAISESEGLAGGPADTQYF,TGTGCCATCAGTGAGTCGGAGGGACTAGCGGGAGGGCCCGCAGATACGCAGTATTTT,once,TRBV10-3,TRBJ2-3,TRBD2
CASSVVGVSSEAFF,TGTGCCAGCAGCGTAGTGGGGGTATCCAGTGAAGCTTTCTTT,-,TRBV9,TRBJ1-1,-
CASSWGSGGFGETQYF,TGCGCCAGCAGCTGGGGTAGCGGGGGGTTTGGAGAGACCCAGTACTTC,-,TRBV5-1,TRBJ2-5,TRBD2
CASSEQGFGQPQHF,TGTGCCAGCAGTGAGCAGGGTTTCGGGCAGCCCCAGCATTTT,few,TRBV2,TRBJ1-5,-
CASSLVGTGQEQYF,TGCGCCAGCAGCTTGGTAGGGACAGGACAAGAGCAGTACTTC,-,TRBV5-1,TRBJ2-7,TRBD1
CASSLREGRGTGELFF,TGTGCCAGCTCACTACGAGAAGGGAGGGGCACCGGGGAGCTGTTTTTT,-,TRBV18,TRBJ2-2,TRBD2
CASTLAGANVLTF,TGTGCCAGCACCCTAGCGGGGGCCAACGTCCTGACTTTC,-,TRBV2,TRBJ2-6,-
CASHKDRAVEPQHF,TGTGCCAGTCACAAGGACAGGGCCGTCGAGCCCCAGCATTTT,-,TRBV19,TRBJ1-5,TRBD1
CASSLAGVSYEQYF,TGCGCCAGCAGCTTGGCCGGAGTCAGCTACGAGCAGTACTTC,-,TRBV5-1,TRBJ2-7,-
CASSLGASRGTVDEQYF,TGTGCTAGCAGCTTAGGCGCTTCGCGGGGGACAGTCGACGAGCAGTACTTC,-,TRBV7-4,TRBJ2-7,-
CASSTRSYNEQFF,TGTGCCAGCAGTACCCGGTCATACAATGAGCAGTTCTTC,-,TRBV6-1,TRBJ2-1,-
CASSLQGPTTGKNEQFF,TGCGCCAGCAGCTTGCAGGGACCGACTACAGGGAAAAATGAGCAGTTCTTC,once,TRBV5-1,TRBJ2-1,-
CAWRRAGARNTGELFF,TGTGCCTGGAGGCGGGCGGGAGCGCGGAACACCGGGGAGCTGTTTTTT,-,TRBV30,TRBJ2-2,TRBD2
CAISDRTYGYTF,TGTGCCATCAGTGACCGCACTTATGGCTACACCTTC,-,TRBV10-3,TRBJ1-2,-
CASSPPGAQYNEQFF,TGTGCCAGCAGTCCCCCGGGGGCCCAGTACAATGAGCAGTTCTTC,many,TRBV6-5,TRBJ2-1,-
CASSFDGSGNTIYF,TGCGCCAGCAGCTTTGACGGTTCTGGAAACACCATATATTTT,few,TRBV5-1,TRBJ1-3,-
CASSKGQFVRITEAFF,TGTGCCAGCAGTAAGGGACAGTTCGTCAGAATCACTGAAGCTTTCTTT,few,TRBV2,TRBJ1-1,TRBD1
CASSQGASYGYTF,TGTGCCAGCAGCCAAGGGGCCAGTTATGGCTACACCTTC,once,TRBV14,TRBJ1-2,-
CASALADHTDTQYF,TGTGCCAGCGCGTTAGCGGACCACACAGATACGCAGTATTTT,-,TRBV28,TRBJ2-3,-
CASSPGLAVETQYF,TGTGCTAGCAGCCCCGGACTAGCGGTCGAGACCCAGTACTTC,-,TRBV7-7,TRBJ2-5,TRBD2
CASSEQGTRRPQHF,TGTGCCAGCAGTGAGCAGGGGACAAGGAGGCCCCAGCATTTT,-,TRBV6-1,TRBJ1-5,-
CASSFYGTANQPQHF,TGTGCCAGCAGCTTTTACGGGACAGCTAATCAGCCCCAGCATTTT,-,TRBV5-6,TRBJ1-5,TRBD1
CAISPAGPQETQYF,TGTGCCATCAGTCCTGCCGGGCCCCAAGAGACCCAGTACTTC,once,TRBV10-3,TRBJ2-5,-
CASSGTGNSGNTIYF,TGTGCCAGCAGCGGGACAGGGAACTCTGGAAACACCATATATTTT,-,TRBV9,TRBJ1-3,TRBD1
CASSGSRSSYEQYF,TGTGCCAGTAGTGGCAGCCGAAGCTCCTACGAGCAGTACTTC,-,TRBV19,TRBJ2-7,-
CASSNQGLVGYTF,TGTGCCAGTAGTAATCAGGGTCTCGTTGGCTACACCTTC,-,TRBV19,TRBJ1-2,-
CASSLWGKPQHF,TGTGCCAGCAGCTTATGGGGGAAGCCCCAGCATTTT,few,TRBV7-9,TRBJ1-5,-
CASSTGLAYNEQFF,TGTGCCAGCAGCACGGGACTAGCTTACAATGAGCAGTTCTTC,many,TRBV11-3,TRBJ2-1,TRBD2
CASSLFEGSETQYF,TGCGCCAGCAGCTTGTTTGAGGGTTCCGAGACCCAGTACTTC,-,TRBV5-1,TRBJ2-5,-
CASSSGTGVTGELFF,TGTGCCAGCAGCTCCGGGACTGGAGTCACCGGGGAGCTGTTTTTT,-,TRBV7-3,TRBJ2-2,-
CASSTRQGTYEQYF,TGTGCCAGCAGTACCAGACAGGGAACTTACGAGCAGTACTTC,-,TRBV28,TRBJ2-7,TRBD1
CASSDRDYNEQFF,TGTGCCAGCAGTGATAGGGATTACAATGAGCAGTTCTTC,-,TRBV2,TRBJ2-1,-
CASSQDPPTGGSYNEQFF,TGCGCCAGCAGCCAAGATCCCCCGACAGGGGGCTCCTACAATGAGCAGTTCTTC,-,TRBV4-3,TRBJ2-1,TRBD1
CASSSSYEQYF,TGTGCCAGCAGCTCGAGCTACGAGCAGTACTTC,-,TRBV5-6,TRBJ2-7,-